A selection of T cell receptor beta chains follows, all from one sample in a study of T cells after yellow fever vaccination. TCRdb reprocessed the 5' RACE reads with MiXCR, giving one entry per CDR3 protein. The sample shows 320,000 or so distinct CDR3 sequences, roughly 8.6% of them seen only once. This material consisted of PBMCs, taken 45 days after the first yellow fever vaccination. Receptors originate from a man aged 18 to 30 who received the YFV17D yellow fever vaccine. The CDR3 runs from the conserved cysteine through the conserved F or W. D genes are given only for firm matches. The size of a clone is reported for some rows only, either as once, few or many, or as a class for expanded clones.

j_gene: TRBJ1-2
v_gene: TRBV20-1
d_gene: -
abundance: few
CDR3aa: CSARDEPGGGYTF
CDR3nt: TGCAGTGCTAGAGATGAACCAGGTGGTGGCTACACCTTC

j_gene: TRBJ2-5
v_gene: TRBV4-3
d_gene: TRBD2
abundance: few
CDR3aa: CASSQYWTSGGSQETQYF
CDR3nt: TGCGCCAGCAGCCAATACTGGACTAGCGGGGGGAGCCAAGAGACCCAGTACTTC

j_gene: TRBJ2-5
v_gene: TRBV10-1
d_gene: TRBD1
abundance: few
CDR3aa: CASRAGQAAAETQYF
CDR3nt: TGCGCCAGCAGGGCCGGACAGGCCGCGGCCGAGACCCAGTACTTC

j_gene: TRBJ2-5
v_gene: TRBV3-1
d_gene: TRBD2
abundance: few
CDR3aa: CASSFGLAEETQYF
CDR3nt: TGTGCCAGCAGTTTCGGACTAGCGGAAGAGACCCAGTACTTC

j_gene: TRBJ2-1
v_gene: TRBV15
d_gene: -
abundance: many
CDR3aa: CATSRAPGALNNEQFF
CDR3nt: TGTGCCACCAGCAGAGCCCCGGGGGCCTTAAACAATGAGCAGTTCTTC

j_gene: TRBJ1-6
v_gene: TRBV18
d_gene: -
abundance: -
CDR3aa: CASSPQESEGSPLHF
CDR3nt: TGTGCCAGCTCACCACAGGAGAGCGAGGGTTCACCCCTCCACTTT

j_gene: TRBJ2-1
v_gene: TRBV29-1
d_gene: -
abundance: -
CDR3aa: CSVTSYNEQFF
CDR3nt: TGCAGCGTTACCTCCTACAATGAGCAGTTCTTC

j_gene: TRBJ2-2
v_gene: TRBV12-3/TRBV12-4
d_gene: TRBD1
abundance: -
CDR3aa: CASSQPGQGLVGELFF
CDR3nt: TGTGCCAGCAGCCAACCGGGACAGGGCCTTGTCGGGGAGCTGTTTTTT

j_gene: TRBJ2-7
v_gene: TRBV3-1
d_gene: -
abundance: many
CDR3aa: CASSPSGRSYEQYF
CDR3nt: TGTGCCAGCAGCCCCTCGGGACGGTCTTACGAGCAGTACTTC

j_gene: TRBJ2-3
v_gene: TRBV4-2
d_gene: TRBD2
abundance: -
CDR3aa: CASSQAEAGGMDTQYF
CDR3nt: TGTGCCAGCAGCCAAGCTGAAGCGGGGGGGATGGATACGCAGTATTTT

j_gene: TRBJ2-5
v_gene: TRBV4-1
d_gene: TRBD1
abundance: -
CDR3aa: CASSPGAQGALETQYF
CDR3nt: TGCGCCAGCAGCCCAGGGGCCCAGGGGGCATTAGAGACCCAGTACTTC

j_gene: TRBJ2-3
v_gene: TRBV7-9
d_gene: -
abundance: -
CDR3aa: CASSFSEGQTQYF
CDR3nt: TGTGCCAGCAGCTTTTCGGAGGGTCAAACGCAGTATTTT

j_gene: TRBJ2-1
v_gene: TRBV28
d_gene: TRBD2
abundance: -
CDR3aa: CASRESGGASNEQFF
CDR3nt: TGTGCCAGCAGGGAAAGCGGGGGGGCCTCCAATGAGCAGTTCTTC

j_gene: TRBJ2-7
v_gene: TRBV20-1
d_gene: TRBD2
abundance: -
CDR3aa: CSASKAGGPYEQYF
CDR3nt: TGCAGTGCTAGTAAGGCGGGGGGGCCTTACGAGCAGTACTTC

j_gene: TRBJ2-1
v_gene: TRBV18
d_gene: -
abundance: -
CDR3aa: CASSPQDRSNEQFF
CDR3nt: TGTGCCAGCTCACCGCAAGACAGGTCCAATGAGCAGTTCTTC

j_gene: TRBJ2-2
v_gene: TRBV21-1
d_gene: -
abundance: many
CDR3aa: CASSKALAGNTGELFF
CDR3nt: TGTGCCAGCAGCAAAGCGCTAGCGGGGAACACCGGGGAGCTGTTTTTT

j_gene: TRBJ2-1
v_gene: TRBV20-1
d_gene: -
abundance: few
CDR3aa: CSARVGHNEQFF
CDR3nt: TGCAGTGCTAGAGTAGGACACAATGAGCAGTTCTTC

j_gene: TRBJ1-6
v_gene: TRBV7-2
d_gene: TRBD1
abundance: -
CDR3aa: CASSSWTNRDRVHF
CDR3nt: TGTGCCAGCAGCTCCTGGACGAACCGGGACAGGGTCCACTTT

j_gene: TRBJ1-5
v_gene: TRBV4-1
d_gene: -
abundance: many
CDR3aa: CASSHDPQGSQHF
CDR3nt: TGCGCCAGCAGCCACGACCCCCAGGGTTCCCAGCATTTT

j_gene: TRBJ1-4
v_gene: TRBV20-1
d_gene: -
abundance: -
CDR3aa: CSARRGYSEKLFF
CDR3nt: TGCAGTGCTAGACGGGGGTATTCCGAAAAACTGTTTTTT

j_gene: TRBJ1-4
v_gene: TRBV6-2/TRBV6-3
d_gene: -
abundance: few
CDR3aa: CASSSLRGAEKLFF
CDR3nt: TGTGCCAGCAGTTCTCTCCGGGGGGCCGAAAAACTGTTTTTT

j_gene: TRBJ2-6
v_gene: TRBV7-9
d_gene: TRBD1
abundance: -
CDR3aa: CASIRTGGASGANVLTF
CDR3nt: TGTGCCAGCATCAGGACAGGGGGCGCATCAGGGGCCAACGTCCTGACTTTC